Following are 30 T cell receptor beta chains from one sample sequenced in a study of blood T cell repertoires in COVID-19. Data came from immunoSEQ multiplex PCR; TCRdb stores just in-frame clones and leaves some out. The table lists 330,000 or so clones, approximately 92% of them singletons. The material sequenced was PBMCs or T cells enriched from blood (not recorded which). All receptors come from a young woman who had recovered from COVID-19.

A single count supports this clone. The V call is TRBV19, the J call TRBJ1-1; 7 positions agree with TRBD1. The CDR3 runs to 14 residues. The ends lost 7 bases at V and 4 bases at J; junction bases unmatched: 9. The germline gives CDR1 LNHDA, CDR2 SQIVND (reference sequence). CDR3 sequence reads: CASTPTGSGTEAFF. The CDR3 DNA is TGTGCCAGTACCCCGACAGGGAGCGGCACTGAAGCTTTCTTT.

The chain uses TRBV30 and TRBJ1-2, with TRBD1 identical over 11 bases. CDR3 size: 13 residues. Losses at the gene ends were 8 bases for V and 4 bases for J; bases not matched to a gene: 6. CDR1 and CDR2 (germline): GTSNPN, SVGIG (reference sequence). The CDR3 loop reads CAVGQGAGYGYTF. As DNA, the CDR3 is TGTGCCGTCGGACAGGGGGCCGGCTATGGCTACACCTTC.

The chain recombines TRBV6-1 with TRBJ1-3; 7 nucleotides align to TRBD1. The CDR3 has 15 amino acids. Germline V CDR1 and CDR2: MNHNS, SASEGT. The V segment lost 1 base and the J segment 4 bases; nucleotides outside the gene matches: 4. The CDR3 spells CASSEGGGAGNTIYF. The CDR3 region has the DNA TGTGCCAGCAGTGAAGGAGGGGGCGCGGGAAACACCATATATTTT.

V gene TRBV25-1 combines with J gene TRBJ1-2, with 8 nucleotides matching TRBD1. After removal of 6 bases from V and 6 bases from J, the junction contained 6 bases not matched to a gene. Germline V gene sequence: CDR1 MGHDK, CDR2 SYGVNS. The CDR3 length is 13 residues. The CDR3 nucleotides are TGTGCCAGCAGACTCGGACAGGGCGATGGCTACACCTTC. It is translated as CASRLGQGDGYTF.

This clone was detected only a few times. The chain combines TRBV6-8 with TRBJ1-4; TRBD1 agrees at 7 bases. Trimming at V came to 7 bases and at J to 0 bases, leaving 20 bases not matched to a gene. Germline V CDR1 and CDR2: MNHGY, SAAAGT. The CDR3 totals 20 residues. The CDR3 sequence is CASTPGFVGQTIATNEKLFF. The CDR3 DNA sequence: TGTGCCAGCACTCCTGGCTTTGTGGGACAGACCATTGCAACTAATGAAAAACTGTTTTTT.

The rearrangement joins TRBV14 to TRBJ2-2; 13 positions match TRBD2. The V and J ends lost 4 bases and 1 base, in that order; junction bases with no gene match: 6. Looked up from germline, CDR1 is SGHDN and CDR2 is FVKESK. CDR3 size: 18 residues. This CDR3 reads CASSPRLAGGLNTGELFF. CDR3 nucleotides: TGTGCCAGCAGCCCAAGACTAGCGGGAGGTTTGAACACCGGGGAGCTGTTTTTT.

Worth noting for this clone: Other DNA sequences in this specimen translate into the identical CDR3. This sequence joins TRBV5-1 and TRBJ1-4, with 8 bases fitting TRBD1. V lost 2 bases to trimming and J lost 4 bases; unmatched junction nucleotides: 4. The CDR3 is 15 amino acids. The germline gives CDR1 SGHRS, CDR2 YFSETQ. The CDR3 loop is CASSFGQGGNEKLFF. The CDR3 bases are TGCGCCAGCAGCTTCGGACAGGGAGGTAATGAAAAACTGTTTTTT.

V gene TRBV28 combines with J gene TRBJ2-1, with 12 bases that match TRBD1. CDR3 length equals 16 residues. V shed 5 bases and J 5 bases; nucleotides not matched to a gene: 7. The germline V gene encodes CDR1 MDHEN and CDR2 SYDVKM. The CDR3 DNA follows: TGTGCCAGCAGTCCAAAGGGACAGGGGGCGGACAATGAGCAGTTCTTC. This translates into CASSPKGQGADNEQFF.

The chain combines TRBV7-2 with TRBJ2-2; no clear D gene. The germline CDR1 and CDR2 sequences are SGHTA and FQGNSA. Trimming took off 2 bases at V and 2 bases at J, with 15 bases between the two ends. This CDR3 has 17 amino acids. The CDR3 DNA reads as TGTGCCAGCAGCTTAAGGCCGATGGGCGACAACACCGGGGAGCTGTTTTTT. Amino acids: CASSLRPMGDNTGELFF.

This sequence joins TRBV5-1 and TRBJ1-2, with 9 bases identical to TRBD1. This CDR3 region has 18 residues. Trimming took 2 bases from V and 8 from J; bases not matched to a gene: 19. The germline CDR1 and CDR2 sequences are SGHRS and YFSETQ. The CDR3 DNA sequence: TGCGCCAGCAGCTTCGCGGCCTCACCGGGACAGGGCCAAGGGGGCTACACCTTC. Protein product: CASSFAASPGQGQGGYTF.

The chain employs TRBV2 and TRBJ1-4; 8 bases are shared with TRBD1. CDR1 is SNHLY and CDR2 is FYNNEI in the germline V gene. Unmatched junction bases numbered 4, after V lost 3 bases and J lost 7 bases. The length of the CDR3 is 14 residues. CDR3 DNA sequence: TGTGCCAGCAGTGACGGACAGGGAGGTGAAAAACTGTTTTTT. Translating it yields CASSDGQGGEKLFF.

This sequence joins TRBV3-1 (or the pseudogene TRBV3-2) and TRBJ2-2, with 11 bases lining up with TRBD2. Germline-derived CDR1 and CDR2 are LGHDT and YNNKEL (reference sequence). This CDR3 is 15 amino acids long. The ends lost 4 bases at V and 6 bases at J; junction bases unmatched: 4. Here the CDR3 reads CASSLLAGASGELFF. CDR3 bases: TGTGCCAGCAGCCTACTAGCGGGAGCGTCCGGGGAGCTGTTTTTT.

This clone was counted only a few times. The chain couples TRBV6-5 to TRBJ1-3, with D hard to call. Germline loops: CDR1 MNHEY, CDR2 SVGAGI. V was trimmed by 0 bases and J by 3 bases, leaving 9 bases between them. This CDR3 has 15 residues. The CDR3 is CASSYSTGVGNTIYF. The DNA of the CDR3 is TGTGCCAGCAGTTACTCAACCGGGGTTGGAAACACCATATATTTT.

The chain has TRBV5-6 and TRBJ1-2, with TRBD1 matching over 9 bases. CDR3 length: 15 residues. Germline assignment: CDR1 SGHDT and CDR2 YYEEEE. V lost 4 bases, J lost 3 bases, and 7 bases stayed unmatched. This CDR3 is CASSETTGGDYGYTF. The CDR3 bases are TGTGCCAGCAGCGAAACGACAGGGGGGGACTATGGCTACACCTTC.

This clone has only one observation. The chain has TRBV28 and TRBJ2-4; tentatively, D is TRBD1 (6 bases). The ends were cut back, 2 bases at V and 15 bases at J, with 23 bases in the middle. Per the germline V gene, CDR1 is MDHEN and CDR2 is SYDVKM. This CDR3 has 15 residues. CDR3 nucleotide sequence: TGTGCCAGCAGTTTAGGGACATTTCGGCAGAGAAGATGGTACTTC. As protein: CASSLGTFRQRRWYF.

The CDR3 region has the DNA TGCGCCAGCAGCGCGGCAGGGCTAAACTCACCCCTCCACTTT. Its protein is CASSAAGLNSPLHF. J is TRBJ1-6 and V is TRBV5-1; a possible D gene is TRBD1 (5 bases). V was clipped by 4 bases and J by 10 bases, with 15 bases between them. CDR3 length equals 14 residues. The germline gives CDR1 SGHRS, CDR2 YFSETQ.

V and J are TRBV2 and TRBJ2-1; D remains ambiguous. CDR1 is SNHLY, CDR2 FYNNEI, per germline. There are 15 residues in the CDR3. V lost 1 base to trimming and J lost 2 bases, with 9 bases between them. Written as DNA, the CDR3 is TGTGCCAGCAGTGAAGGACTCCCAACCTACAATGAGCAGTTCTTC. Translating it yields CASSEGLPTYNEQFF.

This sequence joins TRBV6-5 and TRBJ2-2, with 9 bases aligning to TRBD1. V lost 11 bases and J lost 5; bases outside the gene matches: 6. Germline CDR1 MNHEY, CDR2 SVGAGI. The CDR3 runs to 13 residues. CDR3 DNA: TGTGCCGGCGGACAGGGGTCGACCGGGGAGCTGTTTTTT. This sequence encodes CAGGQGSTGELFF.

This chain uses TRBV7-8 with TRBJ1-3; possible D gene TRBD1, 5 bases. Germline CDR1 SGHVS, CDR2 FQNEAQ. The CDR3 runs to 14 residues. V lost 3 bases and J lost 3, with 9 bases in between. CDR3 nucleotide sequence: TGTGCCAGCAGCTTCAGGGAGGGTGGAAACACCATATATTTT. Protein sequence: CASSFREGGNTIYF.

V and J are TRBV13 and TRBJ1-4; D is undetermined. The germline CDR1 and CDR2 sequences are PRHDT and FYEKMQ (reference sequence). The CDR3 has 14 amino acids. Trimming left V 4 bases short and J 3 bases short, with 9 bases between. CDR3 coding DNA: TGTGCCAGCAGCTCGGTGGTGGCTAATGAAAAACTGTTTTTT. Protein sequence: CASSSVVANEKLFF.

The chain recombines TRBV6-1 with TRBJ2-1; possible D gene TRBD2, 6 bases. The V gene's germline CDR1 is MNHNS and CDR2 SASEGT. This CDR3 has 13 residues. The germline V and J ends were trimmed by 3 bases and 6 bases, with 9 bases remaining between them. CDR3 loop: CASSEPGGNEQFF. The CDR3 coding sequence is TGTGCCAGCAGTGAGCCCGGGGGCAATGAGCAGTTCTTC.

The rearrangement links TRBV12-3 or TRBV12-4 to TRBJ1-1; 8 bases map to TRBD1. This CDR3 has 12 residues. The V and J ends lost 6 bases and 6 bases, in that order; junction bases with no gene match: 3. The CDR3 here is CASRQGASEAFF. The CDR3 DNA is TGTGCCAGCAGGCAGGGGGCCTCTGAAGCTTTCTTT.

The DNA for the CDR3 is TGTGCCAGCAGTGAGCTCAGGGGGCATAGTGGCTACACCTTC. Its translation is CASSELRGHSGYTF. V gene TRBV2 combines with J gene TRBJ1-2, with TRBD1 identical over 8 bases. The CDR3 spans 14 residues. Losses at the gene ends were 3 bases for V and 7 bases for J; bases not matched to a gene: 7. Germline values: CDR1 SNHLY, CDR2 FYNNEI.

In DNA, the CDR3 is TGTGCCAGCAGTGAGCGGACTGAAGCTTTCTTT. It translates to CASSERTEAFF. The chain joins TRBV2 to TRBJ1-1; D is uncertain. CDR1 is SNHLY and CDR2 is FYNNEI in the germline V gene. This CDR3 comprises 11 residues. Trimming cost V 3 bases and J 5 bases, with 4 bases left between them.

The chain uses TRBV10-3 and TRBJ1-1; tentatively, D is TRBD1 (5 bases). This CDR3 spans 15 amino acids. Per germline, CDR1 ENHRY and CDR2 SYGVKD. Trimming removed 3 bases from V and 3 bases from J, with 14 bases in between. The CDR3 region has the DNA TGTGCCATCAGTGAATGGGCAGGGAGGGACACTGAAGCTTTCTTT. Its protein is CAISEWAGRDTEAFF.

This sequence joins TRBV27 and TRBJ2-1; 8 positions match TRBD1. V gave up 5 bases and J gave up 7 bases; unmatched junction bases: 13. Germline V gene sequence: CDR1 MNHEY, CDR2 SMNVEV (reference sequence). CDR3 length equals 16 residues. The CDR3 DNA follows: TGTGCCAGCAGTCTTAGACGAACAGGGGGAAGGAATGAGCAGTTCTTC. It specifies CASSLRRTGGRNEQFF.

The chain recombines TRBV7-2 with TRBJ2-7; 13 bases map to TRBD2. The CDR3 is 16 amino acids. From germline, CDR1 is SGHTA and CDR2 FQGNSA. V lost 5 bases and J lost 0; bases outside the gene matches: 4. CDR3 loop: CASSPRTSGSSYEQYF. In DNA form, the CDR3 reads TGTGCCAGCAGCCCGAGGACTAGCGGGAGCTCCTACGAGCAGTACTTC.

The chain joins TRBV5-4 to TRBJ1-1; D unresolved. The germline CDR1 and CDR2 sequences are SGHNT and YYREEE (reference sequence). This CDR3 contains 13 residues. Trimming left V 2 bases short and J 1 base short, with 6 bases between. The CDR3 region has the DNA TGTGCCAGCAGCTTAGACAAGAACACTGAAGCTTTCTTT. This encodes CASSLDKNTEAFF.

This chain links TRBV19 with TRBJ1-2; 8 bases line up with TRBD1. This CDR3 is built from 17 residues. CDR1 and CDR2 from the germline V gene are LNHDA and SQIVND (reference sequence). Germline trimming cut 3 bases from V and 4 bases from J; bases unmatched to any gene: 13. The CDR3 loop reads CASSIGTRQGPRYGYTF. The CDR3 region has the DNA TGTGCCAGTAGTATCGGCACACGACAGGGGCCCCGCTATGGCTACACCTTC.

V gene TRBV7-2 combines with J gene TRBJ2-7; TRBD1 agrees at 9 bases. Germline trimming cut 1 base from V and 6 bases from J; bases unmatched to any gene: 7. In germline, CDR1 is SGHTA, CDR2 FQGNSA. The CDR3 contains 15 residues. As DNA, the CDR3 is TGTGCCAGCAGCTTAGGGGACAGGGTCTTCGGCGAGCAGTACTTC. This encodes CASSLGDRVFGEQYF.